A single sample gave rise to the 17 T cell receptor beta chains below, sequenced in a study of blood T cell repertoires in COVID-19. The table came from immunoSEQ multiplex PCR; TCRdb's copy has only in-frame clones and leaves some out. Seen here are about 310,000 clones, 90% observed once, and the top ten hold around 4.3%. Specimen: PBMCs or T cells enriched from blood (not recorded which). Every receptor here comes from a woman in her late teens or twenties with acute COVID-19.

The chain combines TRBV2 with TRBJ2-7; 7 bases are a match to TRBD2. The CDR3 length is 13 residues. Germline CDR1 reads SNHLY; CDR2 reads FYNNEI. Unmatched junction bases numbered 5, after V lost 7 bases and J lost 2 bases. CDR3 sequence reads: CASTGGRAYEQYF. The CDR3 nucleotides read TGTGCCAGCACCGGGGGGAGAGCCTACGAGCAGTACTTC.

This clone was observed once. The chain is built from TRBV7-9 and TRBJ2-3, with TRBD1 identical over 7 bases. In germline, CDR1 is SEHNR, CDR2 FQNEAQ (reference sequence). CDR3 length: 16 residues. The trim removed 4 bases at V and 6 bases at J, leaving 13 bases unmatched. The CDR3 reads CASSSPWGTVLDTQYF. The CDR3 DNA reads TGTGCCAGCAGCTCCCCGTGGGGGACAGTCCTTGATACGCAGTATTTT.

V is TRBV13 and J is TRBJ1-6, with 9 bases aligning to TRBD1. The CDR3 length is 17 residues. The J segment lost 6 bases and the V segment lost 0 bases, leaving 6 bases of the junction unmatched. Germline CDR1 PRHDT, CDR2 FYEKMQ (reference sequence). Here the CDR3 DNA reads TGTGCCAGCAGCTTAGGTTTCGGGACAGGGAGTAATTCACCCCTCCACTTT. Its protein product is CASSLGFGTGSNSPLHF.

The chain couples TRBV10-3 to TRBJ2-7; TRBD2 agrees at 7 bases. This CDR3 comprises 16 residues. CDR1 and CDR2 (germline): ENHRY, SYGVKD. J was trimmed by 0 bases and V by 1 base; bases with no gene match: 6. CDR3 in amino acids: CAISEYQAGSSYEQYF. In DNA form, the CDR3 reads TGTGCCATCAGTGAGTACCAAGCGGGGTCCTCCTACGAGCAGTACTTC.

The chain employs TRBV14 and TRBJ2-1, with 8 bases identical to TRBD2. Germline-derived CDR1 and CDR2 are SGHDN and FVKESK. Trimming cost V 4 bases and J 1 base; bases outside gene matches: 9. The CDR3 is 17 amino acids. CDR3 sequence reads: CASSLYPGTRSYNEQFF. The DNA of the CDR3 is TGTGCCAGCAGCCTTTACCCCGGGACTAGATCCTACAATGAGCAGTTCTTC.

The DNA of the CDR3 is TGTGCCAGCAGCGTCCGGGAGCGGGATGGCTACACCTTC. This encodes CASSVRERDGYTF. V usage is TRBV5-8 and J usage is TRBJ1-2; D is undetermined. Trimming left V 4 bases short and J 6 bases short, with 13 bases between. Germline V gene sequence: CDR1 SGHTS, CDR2 YDEGEE. The CDR3 spans 13 residues. The variable domain in full, completed from reference TRBV5-8 and TRBJ1-2, reads EAGVTQSPTHLIKTRGQQATLRCSPISGHTSVYWYQQALGLGLQFLLWYDEGEERNRGNFPPRFSGRQFPNYSSELNVNALELEDSALYLCASSVRERDGYTFGSGTRLTVV.

This chain connects TRBV28 to TRBJ1-1; 7 positions agree with TRBD1. This CDR3 comprises 14 residues. V lost 3 bases to trimming and J lost 1 base; unmatched junction nucleotides: 2. Looked up from germline, CDR1 is MDHEN and CDR2 is SYDVKM. The CDR3 DNA is TGTGCCAGCAGTTTTGGGACAGAGAACACTGAAGCTTTCTTT. Protein: CASSFGTENTEAFF.

The chain has TRBV11-2 and TRBJ1-2; 7 positions match TRBD1. V shed 5 bases, J shed 2 bases, and the junction held 2 bases outside the gene matches. The CDR3 contains 13 residues. Germline CDR1 and CDR2: SGHAT and FQNNGV. As DNA, the CDR3 is TGTGCCAGCAGCCAGACAGGGAACTATGGCTACACCTTC. Its translation is CASSQTGNYGYTF.

V gene TRBV24-1 combines with J gene TRBJ2-1; 7 bases are a match to TRBD1. This CDR3 is built from 13 residues. Germline loops: CDR1 KGHDR, CDR2 SFDVKD. The junction had 6 bases not matched to a gene; V was cut back by 8 bases and J by 6 bases. CDR3 bases: TGTGCCACCACTACCGACAGGGCCAATGAGCAGTTCTTC. Translation gives CATTTDRANEQFF.

This chain links TRBV6-5 with TRBJ1-5; D gene ambiguous. The CDR3 consists of 13 residues. Germline CDR1 MNHEY, CDR2 SVGAGI. V was trimmed by 5 bases and J by 5 bases, leaving 10 bases between them. The CDR3 spells CASSPLIYQPQHF. In DNA, the CDR3 is TGTGCCAGCAGTCCTCTTATCTATCAGCCCCAGCATTTT.

This rearrangement joins TRBV30 to TRBJ1-2; no reliable D call. Per the germline V gene, CDR1 is GTSNPN and CDR2 is SVGIG (reference sequence). V was pared by 8 bases and J by 8 bases, with 18 bases between. This CDR3 is 12 amino acids long. CDR3 protein: CALFRVGKGYTF. In DNA, the CDR3 is TGTGCCCTATTCCGGGTCGGAAAGGGCTACACCTTC.

The chain carries TRBV11-2 and TRBJ2-1; 10 bases are a match to TRBD2. Germline V gene data show CDR1 as SGHAT and CDR2 as FQNNGV. The trim removed 5 bases at V and 6 bases at J, leaving 7 bases unmatched. The CDR3 contains 15 residues. The CDR3 DNA reads as TGTGCCAGCAGCCCTCTAGCGGGAGCCCTCAATGAGCAGTTCTTC. This gives the protein CASSPLAGALNEQFF.

This chain connects TRBV7-8 to TRBJ2-1; TRBD1 matches 11 bases. This CDR3 comprises 15 residues. The V gene's germline CDR1 is SGHVS and CDR2 FQNEAQ. Trimming took 5 bases from V and 9 from J; bases not matched to a gene: 9. The CDR3 nucleotides are TGTGCCAGCAGCACCGGAGGACAGGGGGCAGGTGAGCAGTTCTTC. It yields the protein CASSTGGQGAGEQFF.

A note on this clone: This sample includes further DNA sequences coding for the same CDR3. The rearrangement uses TRBV27 and TRBJ2-3; 9 bases match TRBD2. Germline-derived CDR1 and CDR2 are MNHEY and SMNVEV (reference sequence). Trimming took 2 bases from V and 0 from J; bases not matched to a gene: 6. The CDR3 covers 17 residues. CDR3 DNA: TGTGCCAGCAGTTTAAGGGCTAGCGGGACTAGCACAGATACGCAGTATTTT. Protein sequence: CASSLRASGTSTDTQYF.

The DNA for the CDR3 is TGTGCCAGCAGCGTAGAAGCCTTCACTGGGGCCAACGTCCTGACTTTC. Protein: CASSVEAFTGANVLTF. V and J are TRBV9 and TRBJ2-6; D remains unclear. The CDR3 runs to 16 residues. The V gene lost 0 bases and the J gene lost 2 bases, with 9 bases spanning the gap. CDR1 is SGDLS and CDR2 is YYNGEE in the germline V gene.

This clone has more than one count but fewer than ten. The chain uses TRBV19 and TRBJ2-2; D is possibly TRBD1 (6 bases). The CDR3 runs to 15 residues. Germline-derived CDR1 and CDR2 are LNHDA and SQIVND (reference sequence). The V gene lost 4 bases and the J gene lost 0 bases, with 9 bases spanning the gap. In DNA form, the CDR3 reads TGTGCCAGTAGTAGAGGGGGACCGAACACCGGGGAGCTGTTTTTT. Its protein is CASSRGGPNTGELFF.

The chain has TRBV18 and TRBJ1-6; the D gene is possibly TRBD1 (5 bases). The CDR3 spans 16 residues. Germline CDR1 KGHSH, CDR2 LQKENI. V shed 6 bases and J shed 6 bases, with 18 bases lying between them. The CDR3 bases are TGTGCCAGCTCCCCCGGACACGCAAGCAGTAATTCACCCCTCCACTTT. This codes for CASSPGHASSNSPLHF.